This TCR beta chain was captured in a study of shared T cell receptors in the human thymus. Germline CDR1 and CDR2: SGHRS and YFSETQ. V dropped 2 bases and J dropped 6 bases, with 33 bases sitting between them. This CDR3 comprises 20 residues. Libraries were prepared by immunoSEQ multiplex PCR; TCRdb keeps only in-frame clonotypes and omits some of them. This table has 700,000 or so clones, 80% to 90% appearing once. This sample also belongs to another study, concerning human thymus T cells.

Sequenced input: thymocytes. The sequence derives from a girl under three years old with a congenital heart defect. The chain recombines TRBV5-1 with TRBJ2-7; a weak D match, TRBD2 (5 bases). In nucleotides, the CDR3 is TGCGCCAGCAGCTTTATCCCCCCGAGTACTGCGGCCGTAGGGAGTGGCGAGCAGTACTTC. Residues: CASSFIPPSTAAVGSGEQYF.